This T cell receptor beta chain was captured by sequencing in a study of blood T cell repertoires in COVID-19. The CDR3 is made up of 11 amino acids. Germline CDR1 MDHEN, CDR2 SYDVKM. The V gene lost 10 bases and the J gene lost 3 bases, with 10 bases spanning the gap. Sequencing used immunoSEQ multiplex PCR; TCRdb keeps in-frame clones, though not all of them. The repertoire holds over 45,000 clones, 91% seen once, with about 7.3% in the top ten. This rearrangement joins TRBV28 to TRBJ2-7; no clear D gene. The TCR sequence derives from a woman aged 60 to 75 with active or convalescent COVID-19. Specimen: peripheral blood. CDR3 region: CATLELYEQYF. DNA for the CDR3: TGTGCCACCCTGGAGCTCTACGAGCAGTACTTC.